The 30 T cell receptor beta chains below were found in one sample sequenced in a study of CD8+CD57+ T cells in acquired aplastic anemia. Genomic DNA served as template for TCR beta VDJ and CDR3 profiling. TCRdb fed the reads into MiXCR, producing one record per CDR3 protein. Of some 410,000 distinct CDR3 sequences in the sample, 55% to 75% were seen once. The sequenced material came from sorted CD4+, CD8+, or CD8+CD57+ T cells (not recorded which) from PBMCs. The receptors shown here come from a human donor in good health, serving as a control.

In this sample, this clonotype turned up once. The genes are TRBV29-1 and TRBJ2-2; TRBD1 aligns across 7 bases. The V gene end was trimmed by 4 bases and the J gene end by 6 bases; junction bases not matched to a gene: 14. This CDR3 region has 16 residues. Germline V lookup: CDR1 SQVTM, CDR2 ANQGSEA. The CDR3 bases are TGCAGCGTTGGGACAGGCAGGACCAACGGGGCCGGGGAGCTGTTTTTT. It is translated as CSVGTGRTNGAGELFF.

Worth noting for this clonotype: Compared with germline, one end of the junction differs, possibly owing to a read error. V gene TRBV5-1 combines with J gene TRBJ1-1; 7 bases agree with TRBD1. This CDR3 contains 15 residues. Germline V lookup: CDR1 SGHRS, CDR2 YFSETQ. The CDR3 loop is CASSPARGSITEAFF. CDR3 DNA sequence: TGTGCCAGCAGCCCTGCCAGGGGGAGCATCACTGAAGCTTTCTTT.

As to this clonotype: At one boundary the junction diverges from the germline segment, which might be a read error. The chain employs TRBV5-1 and TRBJ1-3; D remains unclear. The V gene's germline CDR1 is SGHRS and CDR2 YFSETQ. The CDR3 consists of 14 residues. The CDR3, as DNA: TGTGCCAGCAGCGTAGAGGTGTCTGGACCCACCATATATTTT. Translated: CASSVEVSGPTIYF.

This clonotype has ten or more counts. The CDR3 bases are TGTGCCAGCACAACGAGGGGGGCTGACTCCTACAATGAGCAGTTCTTC. It is translated as CASTTRGADSYNEQFF. The chain couples TRBV5-5 to TRBJ2-1; D could derive from TRBD1 or TRBD2 (6 bases each). The germline V and J ends were trimmed by 6 bases and 0 bases, with 16 bases remaining between them. The CDR3 loop spans 16 amino acids. CDR1 is SGHKS, CDR2 YYEKEE, per germline (reference sequence).

This chain links TRBV12-5 with TRBJ2-4, with D possibly called TRBD1 or TRBD2 (5 bases each). The CDR3 is 17 residues long. Germline loops: CDR1 LGHNT, CDR2 FRNRAP. V was clipped by 0 bases and J by 0 bases, with 12 bases between them. This chain's CDR3 is CASGLVRGGLAKNIQYF. The CDR3 DNA sequence: TGTGCTAGTGGTTTGGTACGTGGGGGATTAGCCAAAAACATTCAGTACTTC.

The chain has TRBV5-1 and TRBJ2-7; tentative D call: TRBD1 (6 bases). Trimming removed 4 bases at V and 5 bases at J, with 16 bases between. The CDR3 consists of 14 residues. Per the germline V gene, CDR1 is SGHRS and CDR2 is YFSETQ. The DNA of the CDR3 is TGCGCCAGCAGCGTAAGGACAGAGGGAGACGAGCAGTACTTC. Its translation: CASSVRTEGDEQYF. The full variable domain, with the rest looked up from reference TRBV5-1 and TRBJ2-7, is KAGVTQTPRYLIKTRGQQVTLSCSPISGHRSVSWYQQTPGQGLQFLFEYFSETQRNKGNFPGRFSGRQFSNSRSEMNVSTLELGDSALYLCASSVRTEGDEQYFGPGTRLTVT.

This chain uses TRBV7-9 with TRBJ2-7; D is uncertain. The CDR3 length is 15 residues. V was trimmed by 5 bases and J by 12 bases, leaving 26 bases between them. Germline-derived CDR1 and CDR2 are SEHNR and FQNEAQ (reference sequence). DNA of the CDR3: TGTGCCAGCAGCACTGCAAAAACTATGGCTACACCGTCGTACTTC. Amino acids: CASSTAKTMATPSYF.

This clonotype was counted a few times. This may come from a read error, since a much larger clone is one base off. The V and J genes are TRBV2 and TRBJ2-3, with TRBD2 matching over 7 bases. The CDR3 totals 14 residues. V lost 3 bases, J lost 1 base, and 1 base stayed unmatched. Germline CDR1 SNHLY, CDR2 FYNNEI. Here the CDR3 reads CASSEGGGTDTQYF. The DNA for the CDR3 is TGTGCCAGCAGTGAGGGGGGGGGCACAGATACGCAGTATTTT. Full variable domain (outside the CDR3, taken from reference TRBV2 and TRBJ2-3): EPEVTQTPSHQVTQMGQEVILRCVPISNHLYFYWYRQILGQKVEFLVSFYNNEISEKSEIFDDQFSVERPDGSNFTLKIRSTKLEDSAMYFCASSEGGGTDTQYFGPGTRLTVL.

The chain carries TRBV7-9 and TRBJ2-1, with D uncertain. The CDR3 consists of 12 residues. Germline CDR1 SEHNR, CDR2 FQNEAQ (reference sequence). Trimming pared 7 bases from V and 8 bases from J, leaving 12 bases between. CDR3 sequence (DNA): TGTGCCAGCATAGAGTGGTCCGATGAGCAGTTCTTC. Residues: CASIEWSDEQFF.

A note on this clonotype: The germline gene is not matched at one end of the junction; a read error may be the cause. This chain connects TRBV10-1 to TRBJ1-2; unclear D gene. The CDR3 runs 15 residues. Per germline, CDR1 WNHNN and CDR2 SYGVQD (reference sequence). Written as DNA, the CDR3 is TGCGCCAGCAGTGATAGGACTAATACTAACCATGGCTACACCTTC. Its translation is CASSDRTNTNHGYTF.

This clonotype was seen many times. This sequence joins TRBV4-2 and TRBJ2-1; 7 positions agree with TRBD1. Per germline, CDR1 LGHNA and CDR2 YNFKEQ. Trimming took 1 base from V and 5 from J; bases not matched to a gene: 11. The length of the CDR3 is 17 residues. The DNA for the CDR3 is TGTGCCAGCAGCCAAGCCCTACAGGGGAGATCGGACAATGAGCAGTTCTTC. Translated, it gives CASSQALQGRSDNEQFF.

A word on this clonotype: Relative to the germline gene, one junction end is altered; a read error may explain this. This rearrangement joins TRBV19 to TRBJ2-7; 8 positions agree with TRBD1. Germline V CDR1 and CDR2: LNHDA, SQIVND (reference sequence). The CDR3 extends over 13 amino acids. CDR3 sequence: CASTGQGSQPQYF. In DNA, the CDR3 is TGTGCCAGCACCGGACAGGGATCGCAGCCCCAGTACTTT.

A note on this clonotype: The junction does not match germline at one end; this may be a read error. The V and J genes are TRBV2 and TRBJ2-5, with D maybe TRBD1 (8 bases). The CDR3 covers 13 residues. Germline CDR1 reads SNHLY; CDR2 reads FYNNEI. For the CDR3, the DNA is TGTGCCAGCAGGGAGGACAGGGAGGGGACCAAGGACTTC. This encodes CASREDREGTKDF.

This clonotype was seen ten or more times. This chain connects TRBV28 to TRBJ2-3; 7 nucleotides align to TRBD1. J was trimmed by 5 bases and V by 3 bases; bases with no gene match: 8. CDR1 is MDHEN and CDR2 is SYDVKM in the germline V gene. This CDR3 has 15 amino acids. CDR3 protein: CASSFPDRPRDTQYF. The CDR3 DNA is TGTGCCAGCAGTTTCCCGGACAGGCCGCGAGATACGCAGTATTTT.

The chain uses TRBV7-2 and TRBJ2-6; TRBD2 aligns across 8 bases. This CDR3 region has 15 residues. CDR1 and CDR2 from the germline V gene are SGHTA and FQGNSA. V gave up 5 bases and J gave up 18 bases; unmatched junction bases: 18. The CDR3 nucleotides are TGTGCCAGCAGCCCCCGACCCCTAGCGGGCAATGAGCAGACTTTC. This translates into CASSPRPLAGNEQTF. The full variable domain, completed using reference TRBV7-2 and TRBJ2-6, is GAGVSQSPSNKVTEKGKDVELRCDPISGHTALYWYRQSLGQGLEFLIYFQGNSAPDKSGLPSDRFSAERTGGSVSTLTIQRTQQEDSAVYLCASSPRPLAGNEQTFGAGSRLTVL.

This sequence joins TRBV20-1 and TRBJ1-5; no definite D call. V lost 5 bases and J lost 0, with 14 bases in between. There are 15 residues in the CDR3. Per the germline V gene, CDR1 is DFQATT and CDR2 is SNEGSKA (reference sequence). The CDR3 here is CSAGRGRTSNQPQHF. The CDR3, as DNA: TGCAGTGCTGGGAGAGGACGCACTAGCAATCAGCCCCAGCATTTT.

With respect to this clonotype: Compared with germline, one end of the junction differs, possibly owing to a read error. The V gene is TRBV29-1, the J gene TRBJ1-1; TRBD1 is a possible D gene (5 bases). CDR1 is SQVTM, CDR2 ANQGSEA, per germline. The CDR3 covers 13 residues. CDR3 DNA sequence: TGTAGCGGCAGCAGGGAGTTCAACACTGAAGCTTTCTTT. Translating it yields CSGSREFNTEAFF.

This clonotype has just a few counts. This is likely a read error, given that the CDR3 carries no conserved phenylalanine or tryptophan at its end. No DNA is shown, since the ends of the CDR3 on it are uncertain; the CDR3 is the one TCRdb lists. This chain uses TRBV4-1 with TRBJ2-7; the table's D call TRBD2 went unverified against the DNA. Germline V CDR1 and CDR2: MGHRA, YSYEKL. The CDR3 contains 10 residues when both ends are counted. CDR3 in amino acids: CASSRAARLA.

Comments on this clonotype: A clone one base away is much larger, so this may be a read error. The rearrangement joins TRBV20-1 to TRBJ2-7; 8 bases agree with TRBD2. In germline, CDR1 is DFQATT, CDR2 SNEGSKA (reference sequence). The CDR3 is 15 residues long. Here the CDR3 DNA reads TGCAGTGCTAGAGGAGACGGGGGGGACTCCTACGAGCGGTACTTC. It encodes CSARGDGGDSYERYF.

As concerns this clonotype: One junction end does not reproduce the germline sequence, and a read error may be involved. The DNA for the CDR3 is TGTGCCAGCAGCTTAGCGGCTAGCGTCTCTCAGCCCCAGAATTTC. It encodes CASSLAASVSQPQNF. The chain recombines TRBV7-9 with TRBJ1-5; D unclear. CDR1 and CDR2 (germline): SEHNR, FQNEAQ (reference sequence). The CDR3 contains 15 residues.

Details on this clonotype: Compared with germline, one end of the junction differs, possibly owing to a read error. The chain employs TRBV10-1 and TRBJ1-4; a weak D match, TRBD1 (6 bases). CDR1 and CDR2 from the germline V gene are WNHNN and SYGVQD (reference sequence). The CDR3 extends over 15 amino acids. This chain's CDR3 is CAISDRSGTNEKLFF. For the CDR3, the DNA is TGCGCCATCAGTGACAGGAGTGGAACTAATGAAAAACTGTTTTTT.

As to this clonotype: The junction differs from germline at one of its ends, possibly a read error. CDR3 in amino acids: CASSPRGDEHYFF. The CDR3 DNA is TGTGCCAGCAGCCCCCGTGGGGACGAGCACTACTTCTTC. The chain recombines TRBV9 with TRBJ2-5, with D perhaps being TRBD1 or TRBD2 (5 bases each). CDR3 length: 13 amino acids. CDR1 is SGDLS and CDR2 is YYNGEE in the germline V gene. The entire variable domain, with the rest obtained from reference TRBV9 and TRBJ2-5, is as follows: DSGVTQTPKHLITATGQRVTLRCSPRSGDLSVYWYQQSLDQGLQFLIQYYNGEERAKGNILERFSAQQFPDLHSELNLSSLELGDSALYFCASSPRGDEHYFFGPGTRLLVL.

This clonotype was seen at least ten times. The chain couples TRBV10-1 to TRBJ2-1, with D perhaps TRBD2 (6 bases). Trimming removed 4 bases at V and 0 bases at J, with 7 bases between. CDR1 is WNHNN, CDR2 SYGVQD, per germline (reference sequence). The CDR3 runs 14 residues. CDR3 DNA: TGCGCCAGCAGTGTCGGGGGCTCCTACAATGAGCAGTTCTTC. Translated, it gives CASSVGGSYNEQFF.

This sequence joins TRBV9 and TRBJ1-1; TRBD1 might be the D (6 bases). V dropped 4 bases and J dropped 7 bases, with 14 bases sitting between them. Germline V gene lookup returns CDR1 SGDLS and CDR2 YYNGEE. The CDR3 contains 13 residues. This CDR3 is CASSRQRGYEAFF. The DNA of the CDR3 is TGTGCCAGCAGCCGCCAGAGGGGGTATGAAGCTTTCTTT.

V and J are TRBV7-2 and TRBJ2-7; perhaps D is TRBD1 or TRBD2 (5 bases each). With 5 bases removed from V and 4 bases from J, the gap between germline ends came to 15 bases. This CDR3 is built from 14 residues. Germline V lookup: CDR1 SGHTA, CDR2 FQGNSA. The CDR3 sequence is CASSPADRLYEQYF. The CDR3 region has the DNA TGTGCCAGCAGCCCCGCCGACAGACTATACGAGCAGTACTTC.

The chain couples TRBV20-1 to TRBJ1-2, with 8 nucleotides matching TRBD1. The length of the CDR3 is 13 residues. Per the germline V gene, CDR1 is DFQATT and CDR2 is SNEGSKA (reference sequence). The trim removed 4 bases at V and 9 bases at J, leaving 10 bases unmatched. The CDR3 loop reads CSATGGKHGCYTF. The CDR3 DNA sequence: TGCAGTGCTACAGGGGGCAAGCATGGCTGCTACACCTTC.

The chain employs TRBV6-6 and TRBJ1-2, with TRBD1 matching 9 bases. The length of the CDR3 is 15 residues. Trimming took 10 bases from V and 0 from J; bases not matched to a gene: 9. The germline gives CDR1 MNHNY, CDR2 SVGAGI (reference sequence). CDR3 DNA sequence: TGTGCCATCGGGGGGACAGGGAGCGCTAACTATGGCTACACCTTC. It specifies CAIGGTGSANYGYTF.

This chain joins TRBV7-3 and TRBJ2-3; D is undetermined. The CDR3 runs 12 residues. V was pared by 4 bases and J by 12 bases, with 14 bases between. The germline V gene has CDR1 SGHTA and CDR2 FQGTGA. The CDR3 sequence is CASSSGRGTQYF. CDR3 DNA sequence: TGTGCCAGCAGCTCTGGCAGAGGTACTCAGTATTTT. The full variable domain, rest sourced from reference TRBV7-3 and TRBJ2-3, is GAGVSQTPSNKVTEKGKYVELRCDPISGHTALYWYRQSLGQGPEFLIYFQGTGAADDSGLPNDRFFAVRPEGSVSTLKIQRTERGDSAVYLCASSSGRGTQYFGPGTRLTVL.

This rearrangement joins TRBV29-1 to TRBJ2-6; perhaps TRBD2 as D (5 bases). Germline values: CDR1 SQVTM, CDR2 ANQGSEA. The V end was cut by 4 bases, the J end by 17 bases, with 12 bases between. The CDR3 spans 10 residues. The DNA for the CDR3 is TGCAGCGTTGTTAACAGCGGATTGACTTTC. It specifies CSVVNSGLTF.

The chain carries TRBV15 and TRBJ1-1, with D unclear. V lost 3 bases to trimming and J lost 14 bases, with 28 bases between them. The CDR3 loop spans 16 amino acids. CDR1 is LNHNV and CDR2 is YYDKDF in the germline V gene (reference sequence). The CDR3 sequence: CATSSAPAQRTAEPFF. The CDR3 bases are TGTGCCACCAGCAGCGCGCCAGCACAGAGGACCGCGGAACCGTTCTTT.